The next 21 T cell receptor beta chains were all read from a single sample in a study of response to subunit inactivated influenza vaccine. TCRdb re-analysed the RT-PCR reads in MiXCR, keeping a single row per CDR3 protein. The table includes roughly 500,000 distinct CDR3 sequences, around 25% detected once. These data are also associated with another study on T cells expressing NK-cell markers. As reported in that work: 5'RACE template switching with UMIs produced the TCR beta cDNA.

The specimen comprised CD4+ T cells sorted from PBMCs, sampled 11 to 12 days after vaccination. The receptor source for this set is a man aged 45 to 65 who received an inactivated influenza vaccine.

This chain connects TRBV28 to TRBJ2-3; maybe TRBD1 (6 bases). Trimming shortened V by 2 bases and J by 9 bases, and 24 bases separated the two germline ends. Germline lookup yields CDR1 MDHEN and CDR2 SYDVKM. This CDR3 has 17 residues. The CDR3 sequence is CASSLGRTALMGRTQYF. The CDR3, as DNA: TGTGCCAGCAGTTTAGGTAGGACAGCTCTGATGGGGCGGACGCAGTATTTT.

V usage is TRBV11-2 and J usage is TRBJ2-5; 11 bases align to TRBD2. CDR1 SGHAT and CDR2 FQNNGV come from the germline V gene. CDR3 size: 14 residues. The J segment lost 4 bases and the V segment lost 4 bases, leaving 2 bases of the junction unmatched. The CDR3, as DNA: TGTGCCAGCAGCTCGACTAGCGGGGTAGAGACCCAGTACTTC. It encodes CASSSTSGVETQYF.

Here the CDR3 DNA reads TGTGCCAGCAGCTTATTGGGCGGGGCGCATACGCAGTATTTT. This sequence encodes CASSLLGGAHTQYF. The genes are TRBV7-2 and TRBJ2-3; TRBD2 might be the D (6 bases). Trimming removed 2 bases from V and 7 bases from J, with 13 bases in between. Germline CDR1 reads SGHTA; CDR2 reads FQGNSA. This CDR3 spans 14 amino acids.

This clonotype showed up many times. This chain uses TRBV11-2 with TRBJ1-1, with 8 bases identical to TRBD1. The germline V gene has CDR1 SGHAT and CDR2 FQNNGV. After removal of 5 bases from V and 1 base from J, the junction contained 3 bases not matched to a gene. The CDR3 loop spans 14 amino acids. The CDR3 DNA follows: TGTGCCAGCAGCCCTGACAGGGGGAACACTGAAGCTTTCTTT. It yields the protein CASSPDRGNTEAFF.

This clonotype was seen repeatedly, ten times or more. The V and J genes are TRBV4-2 and TRBJ2-1; 13 bases line up with TRBD2. This CDR3 has 17 residues. Trimming at V came to 3 bases and at J to 2 bases, leaving 4 bases not matched to a gene. CDR1 is LGHNA, CDR2 YNFKEQ, per germline. CDR3 DNA: TGTGCCAGCAGCCAGAAGACTAGCGGGGGGACCTACAATGAGCAGTTCTTC. Its protein product is CASSQKTSGGTYNEQFF.

The chain carries TRBV15 and TRBJ2-5, with D possibly TRBD1 on 5 matching bases. Germline assignment: CDR1 LNHNV and CDR2 YYDKDF (reference sequence). The CDR3 length is 15 residues. Trimming left V 2 bases short and J 2 bases short, with 12 bases between. The CDR3 loop is CATSRSFDSQETQYF. As DNA, the CDR3 is TGTGCCACCAGCAGATCCTTCGACAGTCAAGAGACCCAGTACTTC.

This chain joins TRBV10-3 and TRBJ2-5, with D tentatively TRBD2 (6 bases). Germline values: CDR1 ENHRY, CDR2 SYGVKD. CDR3 length: 14 residues. The V end was cut by 6 bases, the J end by 9 bases, with 20 bases between. In DNA form, the CDR3 reads TGTGCCATCAGGGGGACTGCCGAGGGAAGCGCCCAGTACTTC. It yields the protein CAIRGTAEGSAQYF.

This clonotype came up a few times. The rearrangement joins TRBV5-1 to TRBJ2-5, with D unresolved. The CDR3 is 15 residues long. Deletions cut 0 bases from V and 1 base from J, with 10 bases between. The germline gives CDR1 SGHRS, CDR2 YFSETQ. This CDR3 reads CASSLERPIQETQYF. The CDR3 DNA is TGCGCCAGCAGCTTGGAGCGACCGATCCAAGAGACCCAGTACTTC.

This chain joins TRBV6-2 or TRBV6-3 and TRBJ1-2; possible D gene TRBD1, 5 bases. V was clipped by 1 base and J by 2 bases, with 14 bases between them. There are 16 residues in the CDR3. Germline-derived CDR1 and CDR2 are MNHEY and SVGEGT. The CDR3 reads CASSYLRPGRNYGYTF. CDR3 DNA: TGTGCCAGCAGTTACTTACGACCGGGACGGAACTATGGCTACACCTTC.

The sample holds a few counts of this clonotype. V is TRBV10-3 and J is TRBJ2-7; D gene unclear. The CDR3 is made up of 14 amino acids. V was pared by 7 bases and J by 2 bases, with 15 bases between. Per the germline V gene, CDR1 is ENHRY and CDR2 is SYGVKD. The CDR3 protein is CAITPTTVTYEQYF. CDR3 coding DNA: TGTGCCATCACGCCCACCACGGTCACCTACGAGCAGTACTTC.

The CDR3 nucleotides read TGTGCCAGCAGTTTCTTGGGCGGGGGGGGCAGTGAGCAGTTCTTC. Translated: CASSFLGGGGSEQFF. The chain joins TRBV28 to TRBJ2-1; 9 bases are shared with TRBD2. Germline CDR1 MDHEN, CDR2 SYDVKM. With 3 bases clipped from V and 9 bases from J, the junction kept 9 bases outside the gene matches. This CDR3 is built from 15 residues.

This clonotype was seen a handful of times. The chain links TRBV20-1 to TRBJ2-3; TRBD2 matches at 7 bases. The germline gives CDR1 DFQATT, CDR2 SNEGSKA (reference sequence). This CDR3 spans 15 amino acids. Trimming cost V 3 bases and J 0 bases; bases outside gene matches: 6. CDR3 amino acids: CSARGGSRSTDTQYF. DNA of the CDR3: TGCAGTGCTAGGGGCGGGAGTAGGAGCACAGATACGCAGTATTTT.

The chain links TRBV5-1 to TRBJ2-7; 12 bases are shared with TRBD1. Unmatched junction bases numbered 6, after V lost 0 bases and J lost 5 bases. The CDR3 runs 16 residues. Germline-derived CDR1 and CDR2 are SGHRS and YFSETQ. CDR3 in DNA: TGCGCCAGCAGCTTGGAGGGACAGGGGGCGCGGAACGAGCAGTACTTC. Residues: CASSLEGQGARNEQYF.

The rearrangement joins TRBV7-2 to TRBJ2-2, with D perhaps given as TRBD1 or TRBD2 (6 bases each). Germline CDR1 and CDR2: SGHTA and FQGNSA. V lost 2 bases to trimming and J lost 4 bases, with 17 bases between them. CDR3 length: 17 amino acids. Written as DNA, the CDR3 is TGTGCCAGCAGCTTATTGTCCGGGGGCGTTATCACCGGGGAGCTGTTTTTT. Its protein product is CASSLLSGGVITGELFF. Variable domain in full (rest from reference TRBV7-2 and TRBJ2-2): GAGVSQSPSNKVTEKGKDVELRCDPISGHTALYWYRQSLGQGLEFLIYFQGNSAPDKSGLPSDRFSAERTGGSVSTLTIQRTQQEDSAVYLCASSLLSGGVITGELFFGEGSRLTVL.

This sequence joins TRBV7-9 and TRBJ1-4; tentative D call: TRBD1 (5 bases). This CDR3 comprises 12 residues. Germline assignment: CDR1 SEHNR and CDR2 FQNEAQ (reference sequence). V was pared by 1 base and J by 11 bases, with 8 bases between. CDR3: CASSLEAGKLFF. CDR3 DNA sequence: TGTGCCAGCAGCTTAGAGGCAGGGAAACTGTTTTTT.

The chain combines TRBV7-2 with TRBJ2-5; TRBD2 aligns across 14 bases. The CDR3 contains 16 residues. Germline V lookup: CDR1 SGHTA, CDR2 FQGNSA. V was clipped by 5 bases and J by 2 bases; unmatched bases: 4. The CDR3 bases are TGTGCCAGCAGCAAGGGACTAGCGGGGGATCAAGAGACCCAGTACTTC. Translation gives CASSKGLAGDQETQYF. Together with reference TRBV7-2 and TRBJ2-5, the CDR3 gives the full variable domain: GAGVSQSPSNKVTEKGKDVELRCDPISGHTALYWYRQSLGQGLEFLIYFQGNSAPDKSGLPSDRFSAERTGGSVSTLTIQRTQQEDSAVYLCASSKGLAGDQETQYFGPGTRLLVL.

The chain combines TRBV5-4 with TRBJ2-2, with TRBD1 matching over 10 bases. Germline V lookup: CDR1 SGHNT, CDR2 YYREEE (reference sequence). V gave up 6 bases and J gave up 5 bases; unmatched junction bases: 7. The CDR3 is 15 residues long. CDR3 sequence reads: CASTPTGGETGELFF. In DNA, the CDR3 is TGTGCCAGCACCCCGACAGGGGGCGAAACCGGGGAGCTGTTTTTT.

This chain links TRBV29-1 with TRBJ2-7; tentatively, D is TRBD2 (6 bases). The ends were cut back, 2 bases at V and 9 bases at J, with 20 bases in the middle. This CDR3 is built from 14 residues. Looked up from germline, CDR1 is SQVTM and CDR2 is ANQGSEA. The CDR3 bases are TGCAGCGTTGAAACTACCGGGAGCCGTAACGGGCAGTACTTC. Its protein is CSVETTGSRNGQYF.

This chain connects TRBV18 to TRBJ1-5; TRBD1 agrees at 10 bases. Germline values: CDR1 KGHSH, CDR2 LQKENI. This CDR3 contains 15 residues. Trimming took 5 bases from V and 4 from J; bases not matched to a gene: 5. The CDR3 DNA is TGTGCCAGCTCAGACCGGGACAGGGGAAATCAGCCCCAGCATTTT. It specifies CASSDRDRGNQPQHF. The full variable domain, completed using reference TRBV18 and TRBJ1-5, is NAGVMQNPRHLVRRRGQEARLRCSPMKGHSHVYWYRQLPEEGLKFMVYLQKENIIDESGMPKERFSAEFPKEGPSILRIQQVVRGDSAAYFCASSDRDRGNQPQHFGDGTRLSIL.

V gene TRBV4-3 combines with J gene TRBJ1-6; D is undetermined. The CDR3 has 13 amino acids. The germline V gene has CDR1 LGHNA and CDR2 YSLEER. V shed 0 bases and J shed 9 bases, with 6 bases lying between them. The CDR3 DNA reads TGCGCCAGCAGCCAAGATGGGATTTCACCCCTCCACTTT. Its translation: CASSQDGISPLHF.

This clonotype was recorded a few times. The chain recombines TRBV6-5 with TRBJ2-3; D gene unclear. V was clipped by 0 bases and J by 2 bases, with 12 bases between them. Per germline, CDR1 MNHEY and CDR2 SVGAGI. This CDR3 contains 16 residues. CDR3 sequence reads: CASSYSMGLITDTQYF. CDR3 nucleotides: TGTGCCAGCAGTTACTCGATGGGCCTTATCACAGATACGCAGTATTTT.